The 25 T cell receptor beta chains presented below share a single source sample, sequenced in a study of cytomegalovirus exposure and HLA in healthy donors. Both 60 Vbeta primers and 13 Jbeta primers went into the PCR. The repertoire was sequenced with immunoSEQ multiplex PCR; TCRdb's copy has only in-frame clones and lacks some. The data hold 90,000 to 150,000 clones, with roughly four fifths observed a single time. Sequencing was performed on PBMCs. The source of these receptors is a woman aged 25 to 39 in good health and CMV-seropositive.

The J gene is TRBJ2-5, the V gene TRBV29-1, with unresolved D. The CDR3 loop spans 13 amino acids. Germline V gene lookup returns CDR1 SQVTM and CDR2 ANQGSEA. V was cut by 3 bases and J by 4 bases, with 12 bases left in between. The CDR3 is CSVDPGLRETQYF. For the CDR3, the DNA is TGCAGCGTTGACCCGGGTTTAAGAGAGACCCAGTACTTC.

The chain carries TRBV6-5 and TRBJ1-1; no reliable D call. V gave up 2 bases and J gave up 0 bases, with 7 bases separating them. CDR3 length: 14 residues. CDR1 MNHEY and CDR2 SVGAGI come from the germline V gene. The CDR3 here is CASSYGGMNTEAFF. In DNA, the CDR3 is TGTGCCAGCAGTTACGGAGGGATGAACACTGAAGCTTTCTTT.

V gene TRBV4-2 combines with J gene TRBJ1-2; 9 nucleotides line up with TRBD1. The CDR3 is 16 amino acids. Germline V gene lookup returns CDR1 LGHNA and CDR2 YNFKEQ. With V trimmed by 0 bases and J by 4 bases, 6 bases remained unmatched. The CDR3 nucleotides read TGTGCCAGCAGCCAAGATAAGGGACAGGGAACCTATGGCTACACCTTC. It encodes CASSQDKGQGTYGYTF.

The chain is built from TRBV15 and TRBJ1-2; 7 bases are shared with TRBD1. Germline V gene lookup returns CDR1 LNHNV and CDR2 YYDKDF (reference sequence). The CDR3 runs 15 residues. Trimming removed 3 bases from V and 4 bases from J; junction bases left unmatched: 8. CDR3: CATSSSAGTAYGYTF. In DNA, the CDR3 is TGTGCCACCAGCAGCTCAGCCGGGACAGCCTATGGCTACACCTTC.

This chain links TRBV5-4 with TRBJ2-1, with 9 positions matching TRBD2. The length of the CDR3 is 12 residues. Germline trimming cut 7 bases from V and 4 bases from J; bases unmatched to any gene: 0. CDR1 is SGHNT, CDR2 YYREEE, per germline (reference sequence). CDR3 sequence: CASGLAYNEQFF. Written as DNA, the CDR3 is TGTGCCAGCGGACTAGCGTACAATGAGCAGTTCTTC.

The chain combines TRBV11-2 with TRBJ2-7; 11 nucleotides match TRBD1. Trimming took 3 bases from V and 3 from J; bases not matched to a gene: 13. The CDR3 runs to 18 residues. Germline CDR1 is SGHAT and CDR2 is FQNNGV. CDR3 region: CASSFGPLGQGVVYEQYF. The CDR3 DNA reads as TGTGCCAGCAGCTTTGGTCCCTTGGGACAGGGGGTTGTCTACGAGCAGTACTTC.

The CDR3 here is CASRVHGDIQYF. The CDR3 coding sequence is TGTGCCAGCAGAGTTCACGGGGACATTCAGTACTTC. V gene TRBV28 combines with J gene TRBJ2-4, with D perhaps TRBD2 (5 bases). The V end was cut by 6 bases, the J end by 8 bases, with 11 bases between. Per germline, CDR1 MDHEN and CDR2 SYDVKM. This CDR3 comprises 12 residues.

The chain links TRBV28 to TRBJ2-1; TRBD1 is a possible D gene (6 bases). This CDR3 is 13 amino acids long. Trimming removed 1 base at V and 12 bases at J, with 13 bases between. Germline CDR1 reads MDHEN; CDR2 reads SYDVKM. The CDR3 DNA sequence: TGTGCCAGCAGTTTATCGGGCAGGGGCTGGCAGTTCTTC. It codes for CASSLSGRGWQFF.

The genes are TRBV19 and TRBJ1-1; 8 bases match TRBD1. V lost 3 bases, J lost 4 bases, and 7 bases stayed unmatched. The CDR3 loop spans 15 amino acids. Germline lookup yields CDR1 LNHDA and CDR2 SQIVND (reference sequence). CDR3 nucleotide sequence: TGTGCCAGTAGTATCAGGTCAGGGGGCATCACTGAAGCTTTCTTT. It is translated as CASSIRSGGITEAFF.

The genes are TRBV5-1 and TRBJ2-7; TRBD1 is a possible D gene (5 bases). Trimming took off 4 bases at V and 4 bases at J, with 18 bases between the two ends. The CDR3 consists of 15 residues. Germline V lookup: CDR1 SGHRS, CDR2 YFSETQ. This CDR3 is CASSPIGDSLYEQYF. CDR3 nucleotides: TGCGCCAGCAGCCCCATAGGTGACAGTCTGTACGAGCAGTACTTC.

This clone was detected a few times. J is TRBJ2-1 and V is TRBV5-1; tentative D call: TRBD2 (5 bases). Germline CDR1 and CDR2: SGHRS and YFSETQ. The CDR3 has 13 amino acids. V dropped 3 bases and J dropped 8 bases, with 12 bases sitting between them. CDR3 residues: CASSYRLNDEQFF. As DNA, the CDR3 is TGCGCCAGCAGCTATAGACTAAACGATGAGCAGTTCTTC.

This rearrangement joins TRBV30 to TRBJ1-2, with a possible D match to TRBD1 (5 bases). V was shortened by 5 bases and J by 4 bases, with 11 bases between the two germline ends. This CDR3 region has 12 residues. Germline V CDR1 and CDR2: GTSNPN, SVGIG (reference sequence). CDR3 in amino acids: CAWEGHLYGYTF. In nucleotides, the CDR3 is TGTGCCTGGGAAGGACACCTCTATGGCTACACCTTC.

This chain links TRBV6-1 with TRBJ1-2; 8 bases are a match to TRBD1. The CDR3 is made up of 13 amino acids. The germline V gene encodes CDR1 MNHNS and CDR2 SASEGT. The J segment lost 6 bases and the V segment lost 4 bases, leaving 4 bases of the junction unmatched. The CDR3, as DNA: TGTGCCAGCAGTGGGACAGGGAGGGATGGCTACACCTTC. Its translation is CASSGTGRDGYTF.

The rearrangement links TRBV23-1 to TRBJ1-1, with 11 positions matching TRBD1. TRBV23-1 is assigned to the ORF class and has an uncertain function. The CDR3 is 13 amino acids. V shed 6 bases, J shed 3 bases, and the junction held 0 bases outside the gene matches. The CDR3 loop is CASRGQGDTEAFF. CDR3 coding DNA: TGCGCCAGCAGGGGACAGGGGGACACTGAAGCTTTCTTT.

This chain joins TRBV15 and TRBJ1-2; no firm D call. Germline V gene sequence: CDR1 LNHNV, CDR2 YYDKDF (reference sequence). With 0 bases removed from V and 8 bases from J, the gap between germline ends came to 22 bases. CDR3 length: 17 residues. CDR3 bases: TGTGCCACCAGCAGAGATTCATCGGGCTCCCTAGCGGGGGGCTACACCTTC. This gives the protein CATSRDSSGSLAGGYTF.

The chain recombines TRBV12-5 with TRBJ2-7; 7 bases agree with TRBD2. Germline assignment: CDR1 LGHNT and CDR2 FRNRAP. V was pared by 6 bases and J by 6 bases, with 5 bases of the junction left unmatched. This CDR3 has 12 residues. The CDR3 loop is CASGRLAGEQYF. CDR3 coding DNA: TGTGCTAGTGGACGACTAGCAGGCGAGCAGTACTTC.

The CDR3 region has the DNA TGTGCCAGCAGCCGGATAGCGCTAGCGGGGGGGCGTTCCTACGAGCAGTACTTC. Translation gives CASSRIALAGGRSYEQYF. The chain couples TRBV27 to TRBJ2-7; 12 bases match TRBD2. Germline CDR1 reads MNHEY; CDR2 reads SMNVEV (reference sequence). This CDR3 contains 18 residues. Unmatched junction bases numbered 13, after V lost 6 bases and J lost 1 base.

The genes are TRBV28 and TRBJ2-5; D not resolved. The assigned J gene may be wrong: the sequence end matches TRBJ2-7 better. CDR1 is MDHEN, CDR2 SYDVKM, per germline. CDR3 length: 13 residues. The DNA for the CDR3 is TGTGCCAGCACCCCAGCAGGCTACCACGAGCAGTACTTC. It codes for CASTPAGYHEQYF.

This clone was counted once. The chain links TRBV19 to TRBJ1-5; a weak D match, TRBD1 (6 bases). Trimming took off 4 bases at V and 11 bases at J, with 12 bases between the two ends. The CDR3 contains 12 residues. Looked up from germline, CDR1 is LNHDA and CDR2 is SQIVND (reference sequence). The CDR3 spells CASSSYRGSQHF. CDR3 DNA: TGTGCCAGTAGTAGCTATAGGGGGTCCCAGCATTTT.

The chain links TRBV21-1 to TRBJ1-5; the D call of TRBD1 is as the table states it, not checked on the DNA. TRBV21-1 is shown as a pseudogene. CDR3 length equals 16 residues. The CDR3 DNA follows: TGTGCCAGCAGCCACCGGGACATCAATAGCAATCAGCCCCAGCATTTT. Translated, it gives CASSHRDINSNQPQHF.

The CDR3 DNA sequence: TGTGCCAGCAGTTTTTCAGGGATCCATGGCTACACCTTC. Encoded protein: CASSFSGIHGYTF. The chain links TRBV6-5 to TRBJ1-2, with D tentatively TRBD1 (5 bases). V lost 4 bases and J 6 bases, leaving 12 bases between the germline ends. The CDR3 has 13 amino acids. Germline CDR1 reads MNHEY; CDR2 reads SVGAGI.

The chain is built from TRBV7-9 and TRBJ2-5, with 7 bases identical to TRBD2. J was trimmed by 5 bases and V by 5 bases; bases with no gene match: 11. Germline V CDR1 and CDR2: SEHNR, FQNEAQ (reference sequence). The CDR3 has 15 residues. The CDR3: CASSPLGLEEETQYF. In nucleotides, the CDR3 is TGTGCCAGCAGCCCCCTAGGACTAGAAGAGGAGACCCAGTACTTC. The variable domain in full, completed from reference TRBV7-9 and TRBJ2-5, reads DTGVSQNPRHKITKRGQNVTFRCDPISEHNRLYWYRQTLGQGPEFLTYFQNEAQLEKSRLLSDRFSAERPKGSFSTLEIQRTEQGDSAMYLCASSPLGLEEETQYFGPGTRLLVL.

This chain links TRBV5-1 with TRBJ1-2, with 7 bases aligning to TRBD1. Germline CDR1 is SGHRS and CDR2 is YFSETQ. The CDR3 extends over 15 amino acids. J was trimmed by 0 bases and V by 4 bases; bases with no gene match: 6. CDR3 protein: CASSTRTGPNYGYTF. CDR3 sequence (DNA): TGCGCCAGCAGCACCAGGACAGGACCTAACTATGGCTACACCTTC.

This clone was picked up one time. This CDR3 is CASSKRWHDLAYEQYF. The CDR3 coding sequence is TGTGCCAGCAGTAAGCGTTGGCATGACCTAGCCTACGAGCAGTACTTC. J is TRBJ2-7 and V is TRBV27; D unresolved. Trimming removed 5 bases from V and 2 bases from J, with 19 bases in between. The germline V gene has CDR1 MNHEY and CDR2 SMNVEV (reference sequence). The CDR3 loop spans 16 amino acids.

The rearrangement uses TRBV7-9 and TRBJ1-2; TRBD1 is a possible D gene (5 bases). The germline V and J ends were trimmed by 3 bases and 7 bases, with 9 bases remaining between them. The CDR3 covers 12 residues. Germline assignment: CDR1 SEHNR and CDR2 FQNEAQ (reference sequence). The CDR3 DNA is TGTGCCAGCAGCTTGACCGGGGGTGGCTACACCTTC. It encodes CASSLTGGGYTF.